This entry lists 17 T cell receptor beta chains sequenced from one sample in a study of vaccination and CD4 T cells after COVID-19. With the Oncomine TCR Beta short-read assay, DNA from cultured CD4+ T cells was sequenced. In TCRdb, the PCR reads were re-called with MiXCR into one record per CDR3 protein. Here the sample spans 20,000 to 25,000 distinct CDR3 sequences, 60% being singletons. The treatment here: roughly 11-day PBMC culture with coronavirus spike peptide pools or control peptides (ViraFEST assay). No antigen is known for these receptors. Material: CD4+ T cells from blood, cultured in vitro, obtained after SARS-CoV-2 vaccination. These receptors were collected from a human donor who received a COVID-19 vaccine.

The chain joins TRBV6-1 to TRBJ1-3; D may be TRBD1 (5 bases). CDR3 length: 16 residues. Germline assignment: CDR1 MNHNS and CDR2 SASEGT. Trimming removed 5 bases from V and 0 bases from J, with 14 bases in between. CDR3 nucleotide sequence: TGTGCCAGCAGTCCGGGCTGGGGGAACTCTGGAAACACCATATATTTT. Translation: CASSPGWGNSGNTIYF.

The V and J genes are TRBV30 and TRBJ1-5; tentative D call: TRBD1 (6 bases). There are 15 residues in the CDR3. Trimming stripped 0 bases from V and 1 base from J, with 10 bases between. CDR1 is GTSNPN and CDR2 is SVGIG in the germline V gene (reference sequence). In DNA, the CDR3 is TGTGCCTGGAGTGTACGGGGGCCGAGCAATCAGCCCCAGCATTTT. This gives the protein CAWSVRGPSNQPQHF.

The gene calls are TRBV7-6 and TRBJ1-2, with 7 bases matching TRBD1. The CDR3 has 15 residues. Germline CDR1 and CDR2: SGHVS and FNYEAQ. Unmatched junction bases numbered 13, after V lost 4 bases and J lost 8 bases. In DNA form, the CDR3 reads TGTGCCAGCAGCTCGGCCGACAGGGTAGTAGAGGGCTACACCTTC. This codes for CASSSADRVVEGYTF.

This clonotype showed up just a few times. This chain connects TRBV7-9 to TRBJ1-2; D gene uncertain. CDR3 length: 14 amino acids. V gave up 7 bases and J gave up 3 bases, with 15 bases separating them. Germline V lookup: CDR1 SEHNR, CDR2 FQNEAQ (reference sequence). The CDR3 DNA follows: TGTGCCAGCACCTTCAATGCAGACCACTATGGCTACACCTTC. Translated, it gives CASTFNADHYGYTF.

This clonotype appeared a few times. The rearrangement links TRBV7-6 to TRBJ2-3, with 10 bases matching TRBD2. With 2 bases clipped from V and 7 bases from J, the junction kept 6 bases outside the gene matches. The germline gives CDR1 SGHVS, CDR2 FNYEAQ. CDR3 length: 15 residues. CDR3 protein: CASSLRAGGLNTQYF. In DNA form, the CDR3 reads TGTGCCAGCAGCTTACGAGCGGGGGGGCTGAATACGCAGTATTTT.

The chain couples TRBV11-3 to TRBJ2-2; D may correspond to TRBD1 or TRBD2 (7 bases each). The germline CDR1 and CDR2 sequences are SGHNT and YENEEA. The CDR3 consists of 15 residues. V was clipped by 4 bases and J by 6 bases, with 15 bases between them. The chain's CDR3 is CASSWGEGAPGELFF. For the CDR3, the DNA is TGTGCCAGCAGCTGGGGGGAGGGGGCCCCCGGGGAGCTGTTTTTT.

The chain employs TRBV2 and TRBJ2-1; D is tentatively TRBD1 or TRBD2 (5 bases each). Between the trimmed V and J ends, which lost 5 bases and 7 bases, there was a span of 12 bases. Germline loops: CDR1 SNHLY, CDR2 FYNNEI. The CDR3 covers 13 residues. The CDR3 region has the DNA TGTGCCAGCAGTACGGACTGGGGGAATGAGCAGTTCTTC. Amino acids: CASSTDWGNEQFF.

V and J are TRBV12-3 or TRBV12-4 and TRBJ2-7; no firm D call. This CDR3 contains 12 residues. Between the trimmed V and J ends, which lost 3 bases and 3 bases, there was a span of 6 bases. CDR3 sequence: CASSFRFYEQYF. Written as DNA, the CDR3 is TGTGCCAGCAGTTTTCGATTCTACGAGCAGTACTTC.

The CDR3 region is CASRGRNEQFF. The CDR3 DNA reads TGTGCCAGTAGGGGTAGGAATGAGCAGTTCTTC. The V gene is TRBV19, the J gene TRBJ2-1; D gene uncertain. The CDR3 runs to 11 residues. The V end lost 6 bases, the J end lost 7 bases, and 7 bases lay between the germline ends. Germline V gene lookup returns CDR1 LNHDA and CDR2 SQIVND (reference sequence).

The V call is TRBV15, the J call TRBJ1-1; D gene uncertain. Trimming left V 1 base short and J 2 bases short, with 20 bases between. CDR1 is LNHNV and CDR2 is YYDKDF in the germline V gene (reference sequence). The CDR3 runs to 18 residues. Here the CDR3 DNA reads TGTGCCACCAGCAGAGGGGCCACGAGCCCCGATATAAACACTGAAGCTTTCTTT. This gives the protein CATSRGATSPDINTEAFF.

The chain combines TRBV2 with TRBJ2-5; D is perhaps TRBD1 (5 bases). CDR1 and CDR2 from the germline V gene are SNHLY and FYNNEI. Between the trimmed V and J ends, which lost 2 bases and 7 bases, there was a span of 14 bases. The CDR3 has 14 residues. The CDR3 loop reads CASSERLQAATQYF. CDR3 DNA: TGTGCCAGCAGTGAAAGGTTACAGGCCGCGACCCAGTACTTC.

In DNA, the CDR3 is TGCGCCAGCAGCTTGGAAACAGGGGACTACGAGCAGTACTTC. This gives the protein CASSLETGDYEQYF. The chain employs TRBV5-1 and TRBJ2-7; 7 bases match TRBD1. The germline V gene has CDR1 SGHRS and CDR2 YFSETQ. After removal of 0 bases from V and 3 bases from J, the junction contained 3 bases not matched to a gene. CDR3 length: 14 residues.

This chain connects TRBV3-1 to TRBJ1-1; possible D gene TRBD1, 5 bases. Germline V gives CDR1 LGHDT, CDR2 YNNKEL (reference sequence). This CDR3 comprises 15 residues. Trimming left V 4 bases short and J 5 bases short, with 17 bases between. The CDR3 is CASSRGPTGGTEAFF. CDR3 sequence (DNA): TGTGCCAGCAGCCGCGGGCCAACGGGGGGTACTGAAGCTTTCTTT. Combining the CDR3 with reference TRBV3-1 and TRBJ1-1 gives the whole variable domain DTAVSQTPKYLVTQMGNDKSIKCEQNLGHDTMYWYKQDSKKFLKIMFSYNNKELIINETVPNRFSPKSPDKAHLNLHINSLELGDSAVYFCASSRGPTGGTEAFFGQGTRLTVV.

V gene TRBV12-3 or TRBV12-4 combines with J gene TRBJ1-2; 7 bases match TRBD1. Unmatched junction bases numbered 8, after V lost 5 bases and J lost 5 bases. The CDR3 spans 14 residues. DNA for the CDR3: TGTGCCAGCAGTCCCGACAGGGATAGGTATGGCTACACCTTC. Translating gives CASSPDRDRYGYTF.

The V call is TRBV27, the J call TRBJ1-3; maybe TRBD1 (6 bases). Per germline, CDR1 MNHEY and CDR2 SMNVEV (reference sequence). With 2 bases removed from V and 4 bases from J, the gap between germline ends came to 12 bases. The CDR3 is made up of 15 amino acids. CDR3: CASSLRPGEGNTIYF. The CDR3 DNA sequence: TGTGCCAGCAGTTTACGGCCAGGGGAAGGAAACACCATATATTTT.

The rearrangement links TRBV7-2 to TRBJ2-5; possible D gene TRBD1, 5 bases. Trimming cost V 2 bases and J 4 bases, with 11 bases left between them. Germline lookup yields CDR1 SGHTA and CDR2 FQGNSA. This CDR3 has 14 residues. The CDR3 coding sequence is TGTGCCAGCAGCTTAAGATGGCAGGGAGAGACCCAGTACTTC. Translated: CASSLRWQGETQYF.

CDR3 in amino acids: CAWSSTGTLGLYGYTF. The CDR3 nucleotides are TGTGCCTGGAGTTCGACAGGGACTTTGGGGCTGTATGGCTACACCTTC. The chain combines TRBV30 with TRBJ1-2; TRBD1 aligns across 7 bases. Germline CDR1 is GTSNPN and CDR2 is SVGIG (reference sequence). V lost 2 bases and J lost 5; bases outside the gene matches: 14. The CDR3 extends over 16 amino acids.